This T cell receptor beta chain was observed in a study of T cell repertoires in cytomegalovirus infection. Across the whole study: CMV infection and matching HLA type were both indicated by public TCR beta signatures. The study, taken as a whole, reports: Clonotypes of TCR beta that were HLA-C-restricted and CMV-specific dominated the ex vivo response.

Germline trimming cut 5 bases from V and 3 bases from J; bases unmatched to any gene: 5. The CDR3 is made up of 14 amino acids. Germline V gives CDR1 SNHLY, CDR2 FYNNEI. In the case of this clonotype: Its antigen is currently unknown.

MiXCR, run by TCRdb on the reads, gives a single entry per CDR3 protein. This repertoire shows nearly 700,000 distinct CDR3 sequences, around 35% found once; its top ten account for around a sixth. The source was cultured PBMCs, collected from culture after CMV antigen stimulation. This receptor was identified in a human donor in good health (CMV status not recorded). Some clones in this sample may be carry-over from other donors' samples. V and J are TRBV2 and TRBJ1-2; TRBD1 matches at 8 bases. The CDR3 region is CASSFTQGDYGYTF. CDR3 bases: TGTGCCAGCAGTTTTACACAGGGGGACTATGGCTACACCTTC.